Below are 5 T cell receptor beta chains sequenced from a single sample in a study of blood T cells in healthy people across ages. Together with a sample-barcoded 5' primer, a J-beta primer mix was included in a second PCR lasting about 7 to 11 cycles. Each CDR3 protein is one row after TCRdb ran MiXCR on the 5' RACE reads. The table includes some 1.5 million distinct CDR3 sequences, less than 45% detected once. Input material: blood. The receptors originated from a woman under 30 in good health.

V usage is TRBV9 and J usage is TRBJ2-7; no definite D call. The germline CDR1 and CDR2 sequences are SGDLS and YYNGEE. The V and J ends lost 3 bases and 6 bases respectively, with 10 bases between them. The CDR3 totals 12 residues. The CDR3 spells CASSEDGFEQYF. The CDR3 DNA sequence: TGTGCCAGCAGCGAAGACGGATTCGAGCAGTACTTC. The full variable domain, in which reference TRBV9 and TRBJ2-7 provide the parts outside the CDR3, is DSGVTQTPKHLITATGQRVTLRCSPRSGDLSVYWYQQSLDQGLQFLIQYYNGEERAKGNILERFSAQQFPDLHSELNLSSLELGDSALYFCASSEDGFEQYFGPGTRLTVT.

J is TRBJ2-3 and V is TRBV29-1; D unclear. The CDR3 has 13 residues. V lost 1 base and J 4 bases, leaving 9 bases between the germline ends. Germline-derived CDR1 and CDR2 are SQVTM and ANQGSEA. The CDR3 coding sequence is TGCAGCGTTGAAGGGCAGCAGTCAGATACGCAGTATTTT. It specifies CSVEGQQSDTQYF.

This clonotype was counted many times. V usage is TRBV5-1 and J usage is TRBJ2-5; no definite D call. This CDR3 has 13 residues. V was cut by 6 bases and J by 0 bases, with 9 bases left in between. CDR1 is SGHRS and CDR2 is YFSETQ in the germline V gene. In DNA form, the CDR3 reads TGCGCCAGCACCCCGTTGTACCAAGAGACCCAGTACTTC. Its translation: CASTPLYQETQYF.

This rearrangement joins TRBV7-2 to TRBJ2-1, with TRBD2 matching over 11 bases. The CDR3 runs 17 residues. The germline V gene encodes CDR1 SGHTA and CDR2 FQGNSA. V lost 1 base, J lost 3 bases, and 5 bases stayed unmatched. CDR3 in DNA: TGTGCCAGCAGCTTAGATTCCGGGACTAGCGGCTACAATGAGCAGTTCTTC. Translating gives CASSLDSGTSGYNEQFF.

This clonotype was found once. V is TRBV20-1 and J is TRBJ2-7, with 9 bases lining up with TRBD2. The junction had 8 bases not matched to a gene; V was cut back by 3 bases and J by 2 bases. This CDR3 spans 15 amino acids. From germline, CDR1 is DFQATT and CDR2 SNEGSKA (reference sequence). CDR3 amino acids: CSARGRGLATYEQYF. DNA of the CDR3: TGCAGTGCTAGGGGTCGGGGACTAGCAACCTACGAGCAGTACTTC.